This record covers a single TCR beta chain. Its antigen is currently not known. No per-base quality is available; no much larger clone lies one base away. Whole blood was collected in K2EDTA tubes by collaborating institutions according to the institutions' own protocols. For TCRbeta analysis, collaborators shipped samples as frozen whole blood, isolated PBMCs, or DNA extracted from either of those sample types. The immunoSEQ Assay, a bias-controlled multiplex PCR, was used to amplify TCRbeta CDR3 regions from genomic DNA. The authors' pipeline ran thus. Within the assay, amplification of reference gene primers was used to estimate how many nucleated cells each sample contained. Sequence reads were collapsed and filtered to measure the absolute abundance of every unique TCRbeta CDR3 rearrangement. For each sample, productive Simpson clonality was calculated by taking the square root of Simpson's diversity index across productive rearrangements. The table comes from immuneACCESS by way of TCRdb, which keeps in-frame sequences with V and J called. Part of the clones is missing from these tables; in studies checked, under half for an unresolved V gene and the rest for unknown reasons. For V, J and clone size, that table is used; D and trimming come from the DNA. For this sample there are 45,000 to 60,000 clones; less than 90% appear just once. Around 1.9% of the sample is taken by the ten largest.

These data belong to a study of blood T cell repertoires in COVID-19 (dated by TCRdb to about 2020). Study-wide context: Collaborator samples came from the United States, Italy and Spain and covered acute and convalescent phases of COVID-19. The material from the prospective study consisted of cDNA or gDNA derived from T cells, B-cell-depleted T cells, or PBMCs. The dataset comprised deeply sampled blood TCRbeta repertoires from subjects exposed to, actively infected with, or recovered from COVID-19. A freely available public database, intended as a resource for researchers studying the immune response to SARS-CoV-2, is where the repertoires were released. Samples came from the ongoing ImmuneRACE study (first 160 participants) plus 1,254 subjects from 6 global collaborators. Sample metadata almost always included a de-identified subject ID, COVID-19 status, age in years and sex. Where available, HLA class I and class II types were taken from metadata supplied by the sample provider and were not determined by assay-based typing. The full study reports these points: Clinical and demographic metadata were provided uncurated, with the amount varying by source and participant.

The CDR3 covers 12 residues, taking in both the cysteine and the phenylalanine. The sequence is cut down to CDR3 DNA, 36 bases in frame from base 1. Relative to germline, V is 6 bases shorter and J is 1 base shorter, with 7 bases between their ends. CDR1 MDHEN and CDR2 SYDVKM were looked up in the germline V gene. Sequenced material: peripheral blood. The rearranged segments are TRBV28 and TRBJ2-7; the D gene is possibly TRBD1, with 6 bases matching. The clonotype originates from a woman aged 55 to 70 with acute or convalescent COVID-19. The CDR3 here reads CASRQGSYEQYF. The nucleotides read TGTGCCAGCAGACAGGGTTCCTACGAGCAGTACTTC.